This TCR beta chain is from a study of T cells in Graves' hyperthyroidism and ophthalmopathy. CDR3 size: 13 residues. Germline V lookup: CDR1 SGHAT, CDR2 FQNNGV. The germline V and J ends were trimmed by 7 bases and 0 bases, with 7 bases remaining between them. This clonotype was counted only a few times. Researchers amplified the TCR beta CDR3 regions from RNA transcripts. The HTBI primer set was used in a first-round RT-PCR of the TCR CDR3. MiXCR was run by TCRdb on the multiplex PCR reads, yielding one entry per CDR3 protein. Of more than 500,000 distinct CDR3 sequences in the sample, 46% were seen once.

The rearrangement uses TRBV11-2 and TRBJ1-3; D is undetermined. Sequenced input: peripheral blood or thyroid tissue (not recorded which). The TCR originated in an adult woman with Graves' disease, either hyperthyroidism or ophthalmopathy (not recorded which). CDR3 sequence reads: CASNKDSGNTIYF. The CDR3 DNA follows: TGTGCCAGCAACAAAGACTCTGGAAACACCATATATTTT.